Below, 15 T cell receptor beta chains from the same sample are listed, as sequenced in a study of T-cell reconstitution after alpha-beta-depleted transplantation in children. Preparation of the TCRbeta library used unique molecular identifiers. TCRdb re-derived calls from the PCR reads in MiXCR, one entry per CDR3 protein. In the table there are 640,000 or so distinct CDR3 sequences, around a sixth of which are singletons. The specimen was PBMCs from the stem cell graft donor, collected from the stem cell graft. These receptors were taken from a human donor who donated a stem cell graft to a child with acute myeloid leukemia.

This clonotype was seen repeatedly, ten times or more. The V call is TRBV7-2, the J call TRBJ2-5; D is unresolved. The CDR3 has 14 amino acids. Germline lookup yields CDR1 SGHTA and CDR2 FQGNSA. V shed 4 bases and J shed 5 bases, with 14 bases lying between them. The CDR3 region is CASSSPGSWETQYF. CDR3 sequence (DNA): TGTGCCAGCAGCTCGCCCGGGTCCTGGGAGACCCAGTACTTC.

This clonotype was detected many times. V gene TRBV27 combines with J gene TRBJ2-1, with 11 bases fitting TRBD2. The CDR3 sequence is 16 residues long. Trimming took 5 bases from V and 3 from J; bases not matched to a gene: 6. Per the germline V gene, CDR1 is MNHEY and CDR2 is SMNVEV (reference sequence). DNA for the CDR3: TGTGCCAGCAGTCCCCTTAGCGGGGGGGGCTACAATGAGCAGTTCTTC. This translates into CASSPLSGGGYNEQFF.

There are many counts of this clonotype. The CDR3 sequence: CSARGTATDTQYF. CDR3 DNA sequence: TGCAGTGCTAGAGGGACAGCCACAGATACGCAGTATTTT. V usage is TRBV20-1 and J usage is TRBJ2-3; tentatively, D is TRBD1 (6 bases). The germline V and J ends were trimmed by 1 base and 2 bases, with 7 bases remaining between them. From germline, CDR1 is DFQATT and CDR2 SNEGSKA (reference sequence). The CDR3 has 13 amino acids.

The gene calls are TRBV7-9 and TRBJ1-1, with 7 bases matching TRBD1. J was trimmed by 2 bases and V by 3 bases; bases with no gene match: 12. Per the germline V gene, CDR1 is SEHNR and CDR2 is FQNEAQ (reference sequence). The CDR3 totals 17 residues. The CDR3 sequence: CASSFGDSGTFNTEAFF. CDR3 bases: TGTGCCAGCAGCTTTGGGGACAGTGGAACCTTCAACACTGAAGCTTTCTTT.

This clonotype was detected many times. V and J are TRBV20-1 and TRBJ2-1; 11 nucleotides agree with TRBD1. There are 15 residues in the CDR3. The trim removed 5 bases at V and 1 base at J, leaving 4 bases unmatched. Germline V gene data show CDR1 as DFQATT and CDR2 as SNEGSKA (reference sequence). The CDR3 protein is CSAPRDRGSYNEQFF. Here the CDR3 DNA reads TGCAGTGCTCCTCGGGACAGGGGGTCCTACAATGAGCAGTTCTTC.

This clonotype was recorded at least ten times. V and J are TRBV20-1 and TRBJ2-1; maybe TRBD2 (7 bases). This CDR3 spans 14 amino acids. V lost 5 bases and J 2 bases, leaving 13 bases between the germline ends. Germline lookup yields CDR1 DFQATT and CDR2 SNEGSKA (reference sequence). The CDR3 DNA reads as TGCAGTGCTCCACGGGGGGCAACCTACAATGAGCAGTTCTTC. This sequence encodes CSAPRGATYNEQFF.

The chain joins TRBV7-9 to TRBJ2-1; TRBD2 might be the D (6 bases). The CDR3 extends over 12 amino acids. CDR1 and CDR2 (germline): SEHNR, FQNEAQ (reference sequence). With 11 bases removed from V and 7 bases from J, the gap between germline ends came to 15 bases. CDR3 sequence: CASQAGPNEQFF. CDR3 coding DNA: TGTGCCTCCCAGGCGGGGCCTAATGAGCAGTTCTTC. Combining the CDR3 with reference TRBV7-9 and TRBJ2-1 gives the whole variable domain DTGVSQNPRHKITKRGQNVTFRCDPISEHNRLYWYRQTLGQGPEFLTYFQNEAQLEKSRLLSDRFSAERPKGSFSTLEIQRTEQGDSAMYLCASQAGPNEQFFGPGTRLTVL.

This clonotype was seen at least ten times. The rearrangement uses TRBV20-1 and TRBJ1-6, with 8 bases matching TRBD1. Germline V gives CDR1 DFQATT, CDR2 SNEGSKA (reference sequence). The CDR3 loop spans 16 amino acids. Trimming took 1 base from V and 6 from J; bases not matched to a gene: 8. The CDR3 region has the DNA TGCAGTGCTAGAGCCGGTACCGGGACAGGTAATTCACCCCTCCACTTT. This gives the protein CSARAGTGTGNSPLHF.

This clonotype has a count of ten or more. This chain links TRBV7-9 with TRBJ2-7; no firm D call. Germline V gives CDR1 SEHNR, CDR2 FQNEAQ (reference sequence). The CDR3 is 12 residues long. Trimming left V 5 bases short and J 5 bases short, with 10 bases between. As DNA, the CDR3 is TGTGCCAGCAGCCCCAGGAGAAACGAGCAGTACTTC. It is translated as CASSPRRNEQYF.

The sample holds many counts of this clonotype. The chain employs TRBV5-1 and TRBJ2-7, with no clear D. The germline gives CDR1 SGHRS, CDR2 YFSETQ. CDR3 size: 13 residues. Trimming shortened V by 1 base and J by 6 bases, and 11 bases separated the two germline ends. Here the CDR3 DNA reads TGCGCCAGCAGCTTGACTCCATCGGGCGAGCAGTACGTC. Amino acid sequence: CASSLTPSGEQYV.

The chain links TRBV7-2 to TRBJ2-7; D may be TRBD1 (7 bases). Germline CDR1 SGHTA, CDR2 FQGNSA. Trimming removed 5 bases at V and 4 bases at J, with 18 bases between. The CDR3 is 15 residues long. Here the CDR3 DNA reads TGTGCCAGCAGCCTCCGGGACAGTCGGGGGTACGAGCAGTACTTC. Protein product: CASSLRDSRGYEQYF.

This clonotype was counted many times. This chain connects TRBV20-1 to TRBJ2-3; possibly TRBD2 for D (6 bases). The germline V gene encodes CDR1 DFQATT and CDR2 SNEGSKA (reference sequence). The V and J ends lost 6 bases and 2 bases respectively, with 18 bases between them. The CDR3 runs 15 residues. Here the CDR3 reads CSALSRREPTDTQYF. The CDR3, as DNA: TGCAGTGCCCTAAGTAGGCGGGAACCCACAGATACGCAGTATTTT.

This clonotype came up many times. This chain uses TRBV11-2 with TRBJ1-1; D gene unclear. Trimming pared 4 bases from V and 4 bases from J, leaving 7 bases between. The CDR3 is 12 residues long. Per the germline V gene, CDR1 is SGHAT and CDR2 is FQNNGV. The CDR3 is CASSYPSTEAFF. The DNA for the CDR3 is TGTGCCAGCAGCTACCCTTCCACTGAAGCTTTCTTT.

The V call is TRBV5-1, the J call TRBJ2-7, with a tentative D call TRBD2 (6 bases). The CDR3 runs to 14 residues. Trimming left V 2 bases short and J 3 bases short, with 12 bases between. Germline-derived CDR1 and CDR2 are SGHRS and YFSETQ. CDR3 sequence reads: CASSLGAEGYEQYV. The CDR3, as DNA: TGCGCCAGCAGCTTAGGAGCGGAGGGCTACGAGCAGTACGTC.

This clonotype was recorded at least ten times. CDR3 amino acids: CASSLHNSPLHF. The CDR3 region has the DNA TGTGCCAGCAGCTTGCATAATTCACCCCTCCACTTT. The chain combines TRBV5-5 with TRBJ1-6; no clear D gene. Germline loops: CDR1 SGHKS, CDR2 YYEKEE (reference sequence). V was cut by 1 base and J by 5 bases, with 1 base left in between. The CDR3 is 12 amino acids.